Listed here are 27 T cell receptor beta chains from one sample, sequenced in a study of cytomegalovirus exposure and HLA in healthy donors. The primer mix had 60 Vbeta and 13 Jbeta primers. TCRdb keeps only in-frame clones here, not all; method: immunoSEQ multiplex PCR. Among 150,000 to 200,000 clones listed, 70% to 85% were seen once. Sample: PBMCs. These receptors came from a male donor in good health and CMV-seronegative.

The V call is TRBV9, the J call TRBJ2-3; tentative D call: TRBD2 (5 bases). This CDR3 has 14 residues. Per the germline V gene, CDR1 is SGDLS and CDR2 is YYNGEE. The V end was cut by 2 bases, the J end by 6 bases, with 13 bases between. The CDR3 spells CASSVGVVTDTQYF. CDR3 nucleotides: TGTGCCAGCAGCGTGGGAGTAGTCACGGATACGCAGTATTTT.

The V gene is TRBV13, the J gene TRBJ1-1; weak D call: TRBD1 (6 bases). CDR1 and CDR2 from the germline V gene are PRHDT and FYEKMQ (reference sequence). CDR3 length: 16 amino acids. Trimming stripped 2 bases from V and 5 bases from J, with 18 bases between. The CDR3 protein is CASSLSDRIKETEAFF. The CDR3 DNA reads as TGTGCCAGCAGCTTATCGGACAGAATAAAGGAAACTGAAGCTTTCTTT.

This chain joins TRBV4-1 and TRBJ1-3; a weak D match, TRBD1 (6 bases). Between the trimmed V and J ends, which lost 2 bases and 5 bases, there was a span of 7 bases. CDR3 length: 13 amino acids. In germline, CDR1 is MGHRA, CDR2 YSYEKL. In DNA form, the CDR3 reads TGCGCCAGCAGCCAAAGGGACAGAAACACCATATATTTT. It specifies CASSQRDRNTIYF.

The rearrangement uses TRBV6-6 and TRBJ2-3; the match to TRBD2 covers 10 bases. Germline values: CDR1 MNHNY, CDR2 SVGAGI (reference sequence). This CDR3 contains 15 residues. V lost 4 bases to trimming and J lost 2 bases; unmatched junction nucleotides: 3. CDR3 protein: CASSSAGGPTDTQYF. The CDR3 coding sequence is TGTGCCAGCAGTTCAGCGGGAGGGCCCACAGATACGCAGTATTTT.

The chain uses TRBV9 and TRBJ1-5, with 10 bases aligning to TRBD1. This CDR3 contains 14 residues. Germline V gene data show CDR1 as SGDLS and CDR2 as YYNGEE. V lost 3 bases and J lost 6; bases outside the gene matches: 3. The chain's CDR3 is CASSEGQGSQPQHF. DNA of the CDR3: TGTGCCAGCAGCGAGGGACAGGGGAGTCAGCCCCAGCATTTT.

This sequence joins TRBV12-2 and TRBJ2-7; the DNA was not used to check the table's D call, TRBD2. TRBV12-2 is a documented pseudogene. The CDR3 sequence is 16 residues long. Here the CDR3 reads CASRLALGGGPYEQYF. The CDR3 region has the DNA TGTGCAAGTCGCTTAGCGCTCGGGGGAGGCCCCTACGAGCAGTACTTC.

The chain recombines TRBV5-6 with TRBJ1-2, with 7 bases identical to TRBD1. The CDR3 is made up of 13 amino acids. The germline V gene encodes CDR1 SGHDT and CDR2 YYEEEE. V was clipped by 5 bases and J by 3 bases; unmatched bases: 4. The DNA for the CDR3 is TGTGCCAGCAGAAAAGACAGGGACTATGGCTACACCTTC. Its translation: CASRKDRDYGYTF. The variable domain in full, with the rest retrieved from reference TRBV5-6 and TRBJ1-2, is DAGVTQSPTHLIKTRGQQVTLRCSPKSGHDTVSWYQQALGQGPQFIFQYYEEEERQRGNFPDRFSGHQFPNYSSELNVNALLLGDSALYLCASRKDRDYGYTFGSGTRLTVV.

This clone appeared once. The J gene is TRBJ1-4, the V gene TRBV7-2; 7 bases are a match to TRBD1. Germline V lookup: CDR1 SGHTA, CDR2 FQGNSA. The V gene end was trimmed by 5 bases and the J gene end by 8 bases; junction bases not matched to a gene: 8. The CDR3 runs 14 residues. The CDR3 region has the DNA TGTGCCAGCAGCCAGACAGGGTTGGGGGAAAAACTGTTTTTT. Encoded protein: CASSQTGLGEKLFF. Using reference TRBV7-2 and TRBJ1-4 for the parts outside the CDR3, the full variable domain is GAGVSQSPSNKVTEKGKDVELRCDPISGHTALYWYRQSLGQGLEFLIYFQGNSAPDKSGLPSDRFSAERTGGSVSTLTIQRTQQEDSAVYLCASSQTGLGEKLFFGSGTQLSVL.

This chain connects TRBV7-9 to TRBJ1-2; D remains unclear. The CDR3 is made up of 13 amino acids. V dropped 2 bases and J dropped 8 bases, with 12 bases sitting between them. From germline, CDR1 is SEHNR and CDR2 FQNEAQ (reference sequence). The CDR3 is CASSLMAAGGYTF. In nucleotides, the CDR3 is TGTGCCAGCAGCTTAATGGCCGCTGGCGGCTACACCTTC.

This clone was detected once. The rearrangement uses TRBV5-1 and TRBJ2-1; 7 bases map to TRBD1. Germline V gene data show CDR1 as SGHRS and CDR2 as YFSETQ. The CDR3 spans 17 residues. With 0 bases clipped from V and 2 bases from J, the junction kept 8 bases outside the gene matches. The CDR3 sequence is CASSLDRGTDTYNEQFF. The CDR3 DNA is TGCGCCAGCAGCTTGGATAGGGGGACAGATACCTACAATGAGCAGTTCTTC.

The chain couples TRBV25-1 to TRBJ2-7; D remains unclear. Germline-derived CDR1 and CDR2 are MGHDK and SYGVNS. V was pared by 4 bases and J by 7 bases, with 8 bases between. CDR3 length: 11 residues. The CDR3 region has the DNA TGTGCCAGCAGTGGCCTCAGTGAGCAGTACTTC. Its protein product is CASSGLSEQYF.

V gene TRBV28 combines with J gene TRBJ2-1; perhaps TRBD2 as D (5 bases). Trimming pared 2 bases from V and 8 bases from J, leaving 16 bases between. The germline V gene has CDR1 MDHEN and CDR2 SYDVKM. This CDR3 has 15 residues. CDR3 amino acids: CASSLPGIATDEQFF. The CDR3 DNA sequence: TGTGCCAGCAGTTTACCGGGGATAGCCACGGATGAGCAGTTCTTC.

This chain connects TRBV6-1 to TRBJ2-4; the D gene is possibly TRBD2 (6 bases). Trimming left V 3 bases short and J 6 bases short, with 12 bases between. This CDR3 is 14 amino acids long. Germline-derived CDR1 and CDR2 are MNHNS and SASEGT. Here the CDR3 reads CASSDSGTPNIQYF. Here the CDR3 DNA reads TGTGCCAGCAGTGATAGTGGGACTCCAAACATTCAGTACTTC.

The chain uses TRBV4-1 and TRBJ1-5; TRBD1 is a possible D gene (5 bases). The CDR3 is 16 amino acids. Germline V gene sequence: CDR1 MGHRA, CDR2 YSYEKL. The germline V and J ends were trimmed by 0 bases and 2 bases, with 11 bases remaining between them. The CDR3 reads CASSQDQRGGNQPQHF. The DNA for the CDR3 is TGCGCCAGCAGCCAAGATCAAAGGGGCGGCAATCAGCCCCAGCATTTT.

V gene TRBV28 combines with J gene TRBJ2-1; 12 nucleotides align to TRBD2. The V and J ends lost 1 base and 3 bases, in that order; junction bases with no gene match: 7. Germline V lookup: CDR1 MDHEN, CDR2 SYDVKM. The CDR3 has 18 amino acids. CDR3 residues: CASSLSRTSGKLYNEQFF. The CDR3 region has the DNA TGTGCCAGCAGTTTATCACGGACTAGCGGGAAGCTCTACAATGAGCAGTTCTTC.

V is TRBV6-6 and J is TRBJ1-2; weak D call: TRBD1 (5 bases). The CDR3 covers 12 residues. The V gene lost 5 bases and the J gene lost 8 bases, with 12 bases spanning the gap. From germline, CDR1 is MNHNY and CDR2 SVGAGI (reference sequence). CDR3 amino acids: CASSQGGFGYTF. As DNA, the CDR3 is TGTGCCAGCAGTCAGGGAGGGTTCGGCTACACCTTC.

This chain connects TRBV19 to TRBJ1-1; TRBD1 matches 7 bases. The junction had 11 bases not matched to a gene; V was cut back by 6 bases and J by 1 base. Germline assignment: CDR1 LNHDA and CDR2 SQIVND (reference sequence). The CDR3 is 16 amino acids. The CDR3 sequence is CASSPGTAHWNTEAFF. CDR3 DNA sequence: TGTGCCAGTAGCCCCGGGACAGCCCATTGGAACACTGAAGCTTTCTTT.

The chain links TRBV5-1 to TRBJ2-5; 8 nucleotides agree with TRBD2. This CDR3 comprises 14 residues. The junction had 3 bases not matched to a gene; V was cut back by 0 bases and J by 5 bases. Germline V CDR1 and CDR2: SGHRS, YFSETQ. This CDR3 reads CASSLGAGVETQYF. The DNA for the CDR3 is TGCGCCAGCAGCTTGGGAGCGGGGGTGGAGACCCAGTACTTC.

The gene calls are TRBV28 and TRBJ1-5; 8 nucleotides match TRBD1. CDR3 length: 16 amino acids. Trimming removed 6 bases from V and 2 bases from J; junction bases left unmatched: 9. Germline V CDR1 and CDR2: MDHEN, SYDVKM. The CDR3 nucleotides are TGTGCCAGCAGCTTTACCCAGGGGGCTGGCAATCAGCCCCAGCATTTT. Translation gives CASSFTQGAGNQPQHF.

The rearrangement links TRBV11-2 to TRBJ1-1; 7 bases map to TRBD1. With V trimmed by 5 bases and J by 4 bases, 10 bases remained unmatched. This CDR3 is 15 amino acids long. Germline V gene sequence: CDR1 SGHAT, CDR2 FQNNGV. CDR3 nucleotides: TGTGCCAGCAGCCCTCGGACAGGTAGTTCCACTGAAGCTTTCTTT. The encoded protein is CASSPRTGSSTEAFF.

The chain employs TRBV11-2 and TRBJ2-7, with a possible D match to TRBD1 (5 bases). The germline CDR1 and CDR2 sequences are SGHAT and FQNNGV. V lost 1 base and J 0 bases, leaving 10 bases between the germline ends. CDR3 size: 15 residues. DNA for the CDR3: TGTGCCAGCAGCTTAGCCCCCCAGGGCTCCTACGAGCAGTACTTC. Its protein is CASSLAPQGSYEQYF.

The rearrangement joins TRBV6-5 to TRBJ1-1, with a weak D call TRBD1 (5 bases). The CDR3 has 15 amino acids. V was trimmed by 0 bases and J by 3 bases, leaving 11 bases between them. Germline-derived CDR1 and CDR2 are MNHEY and SVGAGI. CDR3 amino acids: CASSYSRGGYTEAFF. The CDR3 DNA sequence: TGTGCCAGCAGTTACTCGCGGGGGGGGTACACTGAAGCTTTCTTT.

The chain recombines TRBV4-2 with TRBJ2-5; 14 bases are a match to TRBD2. The length of the CDR3 is 18 residues. The V gene's germline CDR1 is LGHNA and CDR2 YNFKEQ. The V gene end was trimmed by 0 bases and the J gene end by 4 bases; junction bases not matched to a gene: 7. This CDR3 reads CASSQDLTGLAGGETQYF. The CDR3 DNA follows: TGTGCCAGCAGCCAAGATTTAACCGGACTAGCGGGAGGAGAGACCCAGTACTTC.

V gene TRBV11-3 combines with J gene TRBJ1-5, with 8 bases aligning to TRBD1. V shed 3 bases and J 2 bases; nucleotides not matched to a gene: 6. The CDR3 length is 16 residues. Germline CDR1 SGHNT, CDR2 YENEEA. The CDR3 DNA follows: TGTGCCAGCAGCTTTTCCCAGGGGGCGTGCAATCAGCCCCAGCATTTT. This sequence encodes CASSFSQGACNQPQHF.

The chain joins TRBV28 to TRBJ1-4, with 7 bases that match TRBD1. This CDR3 comprises 14 residues. V was clipped by 2 bases and J by 6 bases; unmatched bases: 3. Germline CDR1 reads MDHEN; CDR2 reads SYDVKM. CDR3 amino acids: CASSLGGGDEKLFF. The CDR3 region has the DNA TGTGCCAGCAGTTTAGGAGGGGGCGATGAAAAACTGTTTTTT.

The CDR3 reads CAWSVQPNYGYTF. The CDR3 bases are TGTGCCTGGAGTGTACAACCAAACTATGGCTACACCTTC. This rearrangement joins TRBV30 to TRBJ1-2; D is uncertain. V lost 0 bases and J lost 2, with 7 bases in between. The CDR3 length is 13 residues. The V gene's germline CDR1 is GTSNPN and CDR2 SVGIG (reference sequence).

The chain is built from TRBV7-9 and TRBJ1-2, with a possible D match to TRBD1 (5 bases). V dropped 5 bases and J dropped 10 bases, with 17 bases sitting between them. There are 13 residues in the CDR3. Germline lookup yields CDR1 SEHNR and CDR2 FQNEAQ (reference sequence). The CDR3 sequence: CASSRDGGRVYTF. Written as DNA, the CDR3 is TGTGCCAGCAGCCGAGACGGGGGTCGTGTCTACACCTTC.